These 25 T cell receptor beta chains were all obtained from the same sample, sequenced in a study of shared clonotypes between healthy human individuals. The data were produced by immunoSEQ multiplex PCR, yet TCRdb's version contains in-frame clones alone and is incomplete. The table includes about 330,000 clones, around 86% detected once. The sample taken for sequencing was memory CD8+ T cells sorted from blood. Subset defined: CD45RO+ cells pooled with CCR7-negative TemRA cells. Receptors originate from a man younger than 35 in good health.

The chain uses TRBV27 and TRBJ2-7; 8 positions match TRBD1. V gave up 6 bases and J gave up 2 bases; unmatched junction bases: 6. Germline V gene lookup returns CDR1 MNHEY and CDR2 SMNVEV (reference sequence). The CDR3 spans 14 residues. For the CDR3, the DNA is TGTGCCAGCAGACAGACAGGGGTTCCCTACGAGCAGTACTTC. It yields the protein CASRQTGVPYEQYF.

The rearrangement uses TRBV30 and TRBJ2-1; 14 bases map to TRBD2. Germline trimming cut 0 bases from V and 4 bases from J; bases unmatched to any gene: 11. The CDR3 consists of 19 residues. The germline V gene encodes CDR1 GTSNPN and CDR2 SVGIG (reference sequence). CDR3 region: CAWSVQGLAGDREYNEQFF. CDR3 coding DNA: TGTGCCTGGAGTGTACAGGGACTAGCGGGAGATAGGGAATACAATGAGCAGTTCTTC.

In regard to this clone: The same CDR3 can be traced to other DNA sequences in this sample. The chain joins TRBV27 to TRBJ2-6; D call uncertain. Trimming pared 5 bases from V and 0 bases from J, leaving 2 bases between. This CDR3 has 13 residues. Germline V lookup: CDR1 MNHEY, CDR2 SMNVEV (reference sequence). The CDR3 loop is CASSLSGANVLTF. The DNA for the CDR3 is TGTGCCAGCAGTCTCTCTGGGGCCAACGTCCTGACTTTC.

This clone came up many times. The chain is built from TRBV7-8 and TRBJ2-7, with D possibly matching TRBD1 (7 bases). There are 15 residues in the CDR3. V lost 3 bases and J 2 bases, leaving 14 bases between the germline ends. The germline CDR1 and CDR2 sequences are SGHVS and FQNEAQ. The CDR3 nucleotides are TGTGCCAGCAGCTTGTGGCAGGGGGAGGCCTACGAGCAGTACTTC. Translation gives CASSLWQGEAYEQYF.

The chain recombines TRBV6-6 with TRBJ2-5, with unresolved D. This CDR3 contains 12 residues. Germline values: CDR1 MNHNY, CDR2 SVGAGI (reference sequence). The germline V and J ends were trimmed by 1 base and 3 bases, with 3 bases remaining between them. Here the CDR3 reads CASSYYEETQYF. CDR3 coding DNA: TGTGCCAGCAGTTACTATGAAGAGACCCAGTACTTC.

CDR3 in DNA: TGTGCCAGCAGCTTAGGGGCTAGCTTAACCTACGAGCAGTACTTC. It yields the protein CASSLGASLTYEQYF. This sequence joins TRBV7-9 and TRBJ2-7; D may be TRBD2 (5 bases). V was cut by 1 base and J by 2 bases, with 12 bases left in between. The CDR3 is 15 residues long. The V gene's germline CDR1 is SEHNR and CDR2 FQNEAQ (reference sequence).

V is TRBV7-2 and J is TRBJ2-1, with a possible D match to TRBD2 (6 bases). The V gene's germline CDR1 is SGHTA and CDR2 FQGNSA. The length of the CDR3 is 16 residues. Trimming removed 5 bases from V and 5 bases from J, with 19 bases in between. The DNA of the CDR3 is TGTGCCAGCAGCCCGCCGGGACTCCATGTCCACAATGAGCAGTTCTTC. This translates into CASSPPGLHVHNEQFF.

The chain employs TRBV13 and TRBJ2-1; possible D gene TRBD2, 6 bases. The V gene lost 4 bases and the J gene lost 8 bases, with 9 bases spanning the gap. CDR1 is PRHDT, CDR2 FYEKMQ, per germline (reference sequence). The CDR3 sequence is 12 residues long. CDR3 nucleotides: TGTGCCAGCAGCTCACAGCGGGATGAGCAGTTCTTC. It translates to CASSSQRDEQFF.

V is TRBV7-9 and J is TRBJ2-1; TRBD1 might be the D (5 bases). CDR1 and CDR2 from the germline V gene are SEHNR and FQNEAQ (reference sequence). The CDR3 consists of 13 residues. Between the trimmed V and J ends, which lost 10 bases and 6 bases, there was a span of 16 bases. CDR3 coding DNA: TGTGCCACCTCAGGGCCCCTACCCAATGAGCAGTTCTTC. Protein product: CATSGPLPNEQFF. Looking up the rest from reference TRBV7-9 and TRBJ2-1 gives the full variable domain: DTGVSQNPRHKITKRGQNVTFRCDPISEHNRLYWYRQTLGQGPEFLTYFQNEAQLEKSRLLSDRFSAERPKGSFSTLEIQRTEQGDSAMYLCATSGPLPNEQFFGPGTRLTVL.

The chain has TRBV7-8 and TRBJ2-7, with 9 bases identical to TRBD2. The CDR3 totals 19 residues. V dropped 5 bases and J dropped 2; count of bases not matched to a gene: 19. Germline values: CDR1 SGHVS, CDR2 FQNEAQ. CDR3 sequence: CASSQGLGAGGPDAYEQYF. The CDR3 nucleotides read TGTGCCAGCAGCCAGGGGCTGGGGGCGGGAGGGCCGGACGCCTACGAGCAGTACTTC.

The chain links TRBV9 to TRBJ2-2; 7 nucleotides align to TRBD1. This CDR3 comprises 14 residues. After removal of 3 bases from V and 4 bases from J, the junction contained 3 bases not matched to a gene. Germline V gene lookup returns CDR1 SGDLS and CDR2 YYNGEE. CDR3 DNA sequence: TGTGCCAGCAGCGCAGGGGGTAGCACCGGGGAGCTGTTTTTT. The encoded protein is CASSAGGSTGELFF.

V and J are TRBV5-1 and TRBJ2-1; D may match TRBD1 or TRBD2 (5 bases each). V lost 2 bases and J lost 2, with 20 bases in between. The CDR3 extends over 18 amino acids. The germline V gene encodes CDR1 SGHRS and CDR2 YFSETQ. The CDR3, as DNA: TGCGCCAGCAGCTTCGGGACCTACGCTACGGGCCCCTACAATGAGCAGTTCTTC. It codes for CASSFGTYATGPYNEQFF.

The chain recombines TRBV15 with TRBJ1-1; no firm D call. The CDR3 is made up of 13 amino acids. Germline V gives CDR1 LNHNV, CDR2 YYDKDF (reference sequence). V gave up 0 bases and J gave up 7 bases, with 9 bases separating them. This CDR3 reads CATSRESESEAFF. CDR3 in DNA: TGTGCCACCAGCAGAGAATCGGAGAGTGAAGCTTTCTTT.

The CDR3 DNA follows: TGTGCCAGCCGGGAATGGGGGGGTGGCACTGAAGCTTTCTTT. Translating gives CASREWGGGTEAFF. The chain couples TRBV27 to TRBJ1-1, with a possible D match to TRBD1 (5 bases). This CDR3 comprises 14 residues. V shed 8 bases and J shed 4 bases, with 17 bases lying between them. Germline values: CDR1 MNHEY, CDR2 SMNVEV (reference sequence).

This chain uses TRBV9 with TRBJ2-7; D might be TRBD2 (5 bases). Trimming left V 4 bases short and J 2 bases short, with 16 bases between. CDR1 SGDLS and CDR2 YYNGEE come from the germline V gene. The CDR3 spans 15 residues. In DNA form, the CDR3 reads TGTGCCAGCAGCCCCCTCTCGGGGATGGCCTACGAGCAGTACTTC. This encodes CASSPLSGMAYEQYF.

In this sample, this clone turned up once. This sequence joins TRBV29-1 and TRBJ1-2; unclear D gene. The CDR3 runs 11 residues. CDR1 is SQVTM, CDR2 ANQGSEA, per germline. The germline V and J ends were trimmed by 0 bases and 5 bases, with 4 bases remaining between them. The CDR3 reads CSVEEGYGYTF. For the CDR3, the DNA is TGCAGCGTTGAAGAGGGGTATGGCTACACCTTC.

This chain joins TRBV4-1 and TRBJ2-3; D could derive from TRBD1 or TRBD2 (5 bases each). Per germline, CDR1 MGHRA and CDR2 YSYEKL. This CDR3 region has 15 residues. V gave up 4 bases and J gave up 0 bases, with 11 bases separating them. The CDR3 protein is CASSPSGPSTDTQYF. The CDR3 nucleotides are TGCGCCAGCAGCCCCTCGGGGCCTAGCACAGATACGCAGTATTTT.

V gene TRBV30 combines with J gene TRBJ2-5, with 8 positions matching TRBD1. The V gene's germline CDR1 is GTSNPN and CDR2 SVGIG (reference sequence). This CDR3 region has 17 residues. J gave up 5 bases and V 0 bases, and 14 bases lay outside the gene matches. This CDR3 is CAWSVSARWTGRETQYF. CDR3 sequence (DNA): TGTGCCTGGAGTGTATCAGCTCGCTGGACAGGGAGGGAGACCCAGTACTTC. The full variable domain, with the rest looked up from reference TRBV30 and TRBJ2-5, is SQTIHQWPATLVQPVGSPLSLECTVEGTSNPNLYWYRQAAGRGLQLLFYSVGIGQISSEVPQNLSASRPQDRQFILSSKKLLLSDSGFYLCAWSVSARWTGRETQYFGPGTRLLVL.

The rearrangement joins TRBV14 to TRBJ1-1, with 7 bases matching TRBD1. Trimming at V came to 1 base and at J to 5 bases, leaving 4 bases not matched to a gene. CDR3 length: 14 amino acids. Germline loops: CDR1 SGHDN, CDR2 FVKESK. This CDR3 is CASSQGQGGTEAFF. CDR3 DNA sequence: TGTGCCAGCAGCCAAGGCCAGGGGGGGACTGAAGCTTTCTTT. The full variable domain, with the rest looked up from reference TRBV14 and TRBJ1-1, is EAGVTQFPSHSVIEKGQTVTLRCDPISGHDNLYWYRRVMGKEIKFLLHFVKESKQDESGMPNNRFLAERTGGTYSTLKVQPAELEDSGVYFCASSQGQGGTEAFFGQGTRLTVV.

CDR3 residues: CASTKGQGEDEQYF. The CDR3 DNA reads as TGTGCCAGCACCAAGGGACAGGGGGAGGACGAGCAGTACTTC. The rearrangement links TRBV6-1 to TRBJ2-7; TRBD1 aligns across 11 bases. The V gene's germline CDR1 is MNHNS and CDR2 SASEGT. The CDR3 is 14 residues long. Germline trimming cut 7 bases from V and 5 bases from J; bases unmatched to any gene: 7.

V usage is TRBV18 and J usage is TRBJ2-5, with D perhaps TRBD1 (6 bases). Germline CDR1 KGHSH, CDR2 LQKENI. Trimming removed 3 bases from V and 2 bases from J, with 10 bases in between. This CDR3 is built from 14 residues. The CDR3: CASSPIQGQETQYF. Written as DNA, the CDR3 is TGTGCCAGCTCACCGATCCAGGGGCAAGAGACCCAGTACTTC.

This clone has just one count. The chain joins TRBV30 to TRBJ2-2; 10 nucleotides align to TRBD2. The CDR3 runs 16 residues. CDR1 is GTSNPN, CDR2 SVGIG, per germline (reference sequence). J was trimmed by 6 bases and V by 1 base; bases with no gene match: 8. DNA of the CDR3: TGTGCCTGGAGTGGGAGCGGGGGGGCCAGCCCCGGGGAGCTGTTTTTT. Its translation: CAWSGSGGASPGELFF.

This clone was counted once. J is TRBJ1-1 and V is TRBV28; D is perhaps TRBD1 (6 bases). Trimming took off 1 base at V and 1 base at J, with 13 bases between the two ends. This CDR3 comprises 16 residues. Germline V CDR1 and CDR2: MDHEN, SYDVKM. The CDR3, as DNA: TGTGCCAGCAGTTTATTCATGGACAGATCGAACACTGAAGCTTTCTTT. Translation gives CASSLFMDRSNTEAFF.

CDR3 residues: CASRGTASSYNSPLHF. The CDR3 nucleotides read TGTGCCAGCCGCGGGACAGCGAGCTCCTATAATTCACCCCTCCACTTT. The chain uses TRBV28 and TRBJ1-6; 7 nucleotides match TRBD1. The CDR3 extends over 16 amino acids. V shed 8 bases, J shed 0 bases, and the junction held 7 bases outside the gene matches. Per the germline V gene, CDR1 is MDHEN and CDR2 is SYDVKM.

J is TRBJ2-1 and V is TRBV5-6; TRBD1 aligns across 7 bases. The CDR3 spans 16 residues. After removal of 4 bases from V and 4 bases from J, the junction contained 11 bases not matched to a gene. Germline CDR1 reads SGHDT; CDR2 reads YYEEEE. The CDR3 sequence is CASSRTGGRWYNEQFF. The DNA of the CDR3 is TGTGCCAGCAGCCGGACAGGAGGACGATGGTACAATGAGCAGTTCTTC.